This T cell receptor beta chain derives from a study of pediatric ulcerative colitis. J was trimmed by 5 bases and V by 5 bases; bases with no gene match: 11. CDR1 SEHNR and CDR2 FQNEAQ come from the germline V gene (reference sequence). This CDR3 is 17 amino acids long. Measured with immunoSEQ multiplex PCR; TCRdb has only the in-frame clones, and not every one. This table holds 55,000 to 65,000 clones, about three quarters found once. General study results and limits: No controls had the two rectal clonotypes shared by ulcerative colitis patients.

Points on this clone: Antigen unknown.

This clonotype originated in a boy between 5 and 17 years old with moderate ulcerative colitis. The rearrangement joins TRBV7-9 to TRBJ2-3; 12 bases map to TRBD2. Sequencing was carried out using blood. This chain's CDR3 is CASSPRVTSGRQDTQYF. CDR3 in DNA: TGTGCCAGCAGCCCTAGGGTCACTAGCGGGAGGCAAGATACGCAGTATTTT.